This TCR beta chain is drawn from a study of blood T cell repertoires in COVID-19. Study-level information: Acute-phase and convalescent COVID-19 samples originated in the United States, Italy and Spain.

Seattle's cohort entered during active infection and was followed longitudinally. The repertoire was sequenced with immunoSEQ multiplex PCR; TCRdb's copy has only in-frame clones and lacks some. This sample has about 130,000 clones, with about 85% found just once. With V trimmed by 4 bases and J by 4 bases, 3 bases remained unmatched. In germline, CDR1 is MDHEN, CDR2 SYDVKM. The CDR3 extends over 14 amino acids. This clonotype originated in an older woman with COVID-19, enrolled during active disease. This chain connects TRBV28 to TRBJ1-2; 10 positions agree with TRBD1. Input material: peripheral blood. The CDR3 coding sequence is TGTGCCAGCAGTTGGGGACAGGGGACCTATGGCTACACCTTC. Encoded protein: CASSWGQGTYGYTF.